This TCR beta chain stems from a study of blood T cells in healthy people across ages. With a J-beta primer mix and a sample-barcoded 5' primer, a second PCR ran roughly 6 to 11 cycles. MiXCR, run by TCRdb on the 5' RACE reads, gives a single entry per CDR3 protein. The sample shows 650,000 to 700,000 distinct CDR3 sequences, 32% of them seen only once. The germline V gene encodes CDR1 MNHEY and CDR2 SVGEGT. V trimming: 10 bases; J trimming: 3 bases; junction bases outside the gene matches: 13. The CDR3 runs to 15 residues. Findings and caveats of the study: Diversity figures derived from one million T cells were judged to underestimate the true value. Age advanced and TCR beta diversity per million T cells fell, roughly linearly.

This clonotype was detected many times. Its matching antigen is unknown. The source of this sequence is a woman of 80 years or more in good health. Sequenced: blood. The chain couples TRBV6-2 or TRBV6-3 to TRBJ2-3; 7 bases map to TRBD2. The CDR3 DNA reads TGTGCCACCGCCGGGGGGACTCCTTTTACAGATACGCAGTATTTT. Translation gives CATAGGTPFTDTQYF.